These 20 T cell receptor beta chains share one sample of origin, sequenced in a study of blood T cell repertoires in COVID-19. TCRdb's table, derived via immunoSEQ multiplex PCR, lists solely in-frame clones and lacks some. The sample contains a few hundred thousand clones, approximately 87% of which appear only once. The sequencing sample was made of peripheral blood. These receptors all come from a man in his sixties who had recovered from COVID-19.

The genes are TRBV11-2 and TRBJ2-1, with D perhaps matching TRBD1 (5 bases). CDR3 length: 16 residues. The germline V and J ends were trimmed by 4 bases and 0 bases, with 13 bases remaining between them. Germline V gene data show CDR1 as SGHAT and CDR2 as FQNNGV. CDR3 in DNA: TGTGCCAGCAGCTCGACAGTTTTAAGCTCCTACAATGAGCAGTTCTTC. Encoded protein: CASSSTVLSSYNEQFF.

The chain uses TRBV13 and TRBJ2-1; D is perhaps TRBD2 (6 bases). This CDR3 is 15 amino acids long. Germline V gives CDR1 PRHDT, CDR2 FYEKMQ (reference sequence). Trimming took off 2 bases at V and 7 bases at J, with 15 bases between the two ends. In DNA form, the CDR3 reads TGTGCCAGCAGCTTATTTGCGGGGAAGGGGAATGAGCAGTTCTTC. Encoded protein: CASSLFAGKGNEQFF.

The rearrangement uses TRBV7-9 and TRBJ2-1; TRBD2 matches 10 bases. This CDR3 comprises 18 residues. V gave up 5 bases and J gave up 2 bases; unmatched junction bases: 12. Germline assignment: CDR1 SEHNR and CDR2 FQNEAQ (reference sequence). The CDR3: CASSPLAGVPNPYNEQFF. CDR3 coding DNA: TGTGCCAGCAGCCCTCTAGCGGGAGTCCCAAATCCCTACAATGAGCAGTTCTTC.

J is TRBJ1-2 and V is TRBV3-1 (or the pseudogene TRBV3-2), with TRBD1 identical over 8 bases. This CDR3 is 15 amino acids long. Trimming cost V 4 bases and J 3 bases; bases outside gene matches: 7. In germline, CDR1 is LGHDT, CDR2 YNNKEL (reference sequence). The CDR3 DNA is TGTGCCAGCAGCCCCCAGGGGGCAGGTCACTATGGCTACACCTTC. Protein sequence: CASSPQGAGHYGYTF.

The chain couples TRBV6-1 to TRBJ1-5; the D gene is possibly TRBD1 (6 bases). Germline V gene sequence: CDR1 MNHNS, CDR2 SASEGT. The V and J ends lost 2 bases and 6 bases respectively, with 14 bases between them. This CDR3 is built from 15 residues. CDR3 loop: CASSELGGISQPQHF. The CDR3 DNA reads as TGTGCCAGCAGTGAACTAGGGGGTATTAGTCAGCCCCAGCATTTT.

This clone was seen a handful of times. This chain links TRBV2 with TRBJ2-7, with 9 bases identical to TRBD1. Germline CDR1 reads SNHLY; CDR2 reads FYNNEI. J was trimmed by 3 bases and V by 6 bases; bases with no gene match: 6. This CDR3 is built from 14 residues. The DNA of the CDR3 is TGTGCCAGCAGGGATTGGACAGGGGACTACGAGCAGTACTTC. Translated: CASRDWTGDYEQYF.

V and J are TRBV28 and TRBJ1-2; D is undetermined. V was clipped by 5 bases and J by 4 bases, with 11 bases between them. From germline, CDR1 is MDHEN and CDR2 SYDVKM. This CDR3 has 13 residues. DNA for the CDR3: TGTGCCAGCAGTCTCTCCGGAGGCTATGGCTACACCTTC. Translated: CASSLSGGYGYTF.

The chain combines TRBV24-1 with TRBJ2-5, with 8 bases lining up with TRBD2. The germline V gene has CDR1 KGHDR and CDR2 SFDVKD. CDR3 length: 13 residues. Trimming at V came to 6 bases and at J to 11 bases, leaving 10 bases not matched to a gene. CDR3 in amino acids: CATSSGGGSVQYF. CDR3 nucleotide sequence: TGTGCCACCAGTTCCGGGGGGGGATCGGTTCAGTACTTC.

This clone was counted only a few times. The V gene is TRBV3-1 (or the pseudogene TRBV3-2), the J gene TRBJ1-5; D not resolved. CDR1 is LGHDT, CDR2 YNNKEL, per germline (reference sequence). The CDR3 loop spans 15 amino acids. Trimming stripped 4 bases from V and 1 base from J, with 11 bases between. CDR3 amino acids: CASSPKRGSNQPQHF. As DNA, the CDR3 is TGTGCCAGCAGCCCCAAAAGAGGCAGCAATCAGCCCCAGCATTTT.

This clone occurred once. This specimen includes other DNA sequences encoding the same CDR3. The chain uses TRBV14 and TRBJ2-1; 11 positions match TRBD2. With V trimmed by 1 base and J by 7 bases, 12 bases remained unmatched. The CDR3 totals 18 residues. Germline values: CDR1 SGHDN, CDR2 FVKESK. CDR3 nucleotide sequence: TGTGCCAGCAGCCAAGCAGGTTTAGCGGGGGGGCCGCGGAATGAGCAGTTCTTC. Translation gives CASSQAGLAGGPRNEQFF. Filled out from reference TRBV14 and TRBJ2-1, the complete variable domain reads EAGVTQFPSHSVIEKGQTVTLRCDPISGHDNLYWYRRVMGKEIKFLLHFVKESKQDESGMPNNRFLAERTGGTYSTLKVQPAELEDSGVYFCASSQAGLAGGPRNEQFFGPGTRLTVL.

The rearrangement joins TRBV5-6 to TRBJ1-6; TRBD1 matches at 7 bases. Losses at the gene ends were 4 bases for V and 8 bases for J; bases not matched to a gene: 15. Germline-derived CDR1 and CDR2 are SGHDT and YYEEEE. This CDR3 contains 17 residues. The CDR3 sequence is CASSTASYRGHDSPLHF. As DNA, the CDR3 is TGTGCCAGCAGCACCGCCTCTTACAGGGGACACGATTCACCCCTCCACTTT.

The chain has TRBV15 and TRBJ2-3; TRBD1 matches at 9 bases. CDR1 is LNHNV and CDR2 is YYDKDF in the germline V gene (reference sequence). V lost 5 bases, J lost 2 bases, and 5 bases stayed unmatched. The CDR3 consists of 15 residues. CDR3 coding DNA: TGTGCCACCAGCGGGGGACAGGGCCCCACAGATACGCAGTATTTT. Its translation: CATSGGQGPTDTQYF. The variable domain in full, with the rest retrieved from reference TRBV15 and TRBJ2-3, is DAMVIQNPRYQVTQFGKPVTLSCSQTLNHNVMYWYQQKSSQAPKLLFHYYDKDFNNEADTPDNFQSRRPNTSFCFLDIRSPGLGDTAMYLCATSGGQGPTDTQYFGPGTRLTVL.

J is TRBJ2-7 and V is TRBV29-1, with D unresolved. CDR3 length: 14 residues. Germline CDR1 SQVTM, CDR2 ANQGSEA. Trimming cost V 4 bases and J 0 bases, with 13 bases left between them. CDR3 in amino acids: CSVGNRYASYEQYF. The CDR3 bases are TGCAGCGTTGGAAATAGATACGCCTCCTACGAGCAGTACTTC.

V usage is TRBV5-6 and J usage is TRBJ2-2, with 14 bases that match TRBD2. CDR3 length: 19 amino acids. The trim removed 0 bases at V and 5 bases at J, leaving 9 bases unmatched. Per the germline V gene, CDR1 is SGHDT and CDR2 is YYEEEE. CDR3 DNA sequence: TGTGCCAGCAGCTTGGAATGGCGTGGACTAGCGGGGGGTACCGGGGAGCTGTTTTTT. The encoded protein is CASSLEWRGLAGGTGELFF.

The chain has TRBV3-1 (or the pseudogene TRBV3-2) and TRBJ2-7; a possible D gene is TRBD2 (6 bases). Trimming stripped 1 base from V and 6 bases from J, with 10 bases between. Looked up from germline, CDR1 is LGHDT and CDR2 is YNNKEL (reference sequence). The CDR3 length is 13 residues. CDR3 in DNA: TGTGCCAGCAGCCAAGTTGCGGGGATCGAGCAGTACTTC. This encodes CASSQVAGIEQYF.

V usage is TRBV27 and J usage is TRBJ1-1, with D possibly TRBD1 on 5 matching bases. The germline V and J ends were trimmed by 2 bases and 4 bases, with 14 bases remaining between them. Germline assignment: CDR1 MNHEY and CDR2 SMNVEV (reference sequence). The length of the CDR3 is 15 residues. The CDR3 bases are TGTGCCAGCAGTTTACGGACATACGGAAGCACTGAAGCTTTCTTT. This encodes CASSLRTYGSTEAFF.

This clone was recorded once. The chain carries TRBV7-9 and TRBJ1-6, with 8 bases fitting TRBD1. Per germline, CDR1 SEHNR and CDR2 FQNEAQ (reference sequence). Unmatched junction bases numbered 4, after V lost 0 bases and J lost 15 bases. This CDR3 has 13 amino acids. As DNA, the CDR3 is TGTGCCAGCAGCTTAGCCCGACAGGGGCTCCTCCACTTT. Encoded protein: CASSLARQGLLHF.

The chain combines TRBV11-3 with TRBJ2-1, with D maybe TRBD1 (6 bases). CDR1 and CDR2 from the germline V gene are SGHNT and YENEEA. Trimming took 5 bases from V and 7 from J, leaving 24 bases between them. CDR3 length equals 17 residues. The DNA for the CDR3 is TGTGCCAGCAGCCTGTCCCTTGCGACGGGAAGGGGGAATGAGCAGTTCTTC. It specifies CASSLSLATGRGNEQFF.

The chain joins TRBV7-2 to TRBJ2-4; 14 nucleotides align to TRBD2. The V and J ends lost 5 bases and 6 bases, in that order; junction bases with no gene match: 3. Per germline, CDR1 SGHTA and CDR2 FQGNSA. The CDR3 loop spans 15 amino acids. In nucleotides, the CDR3 is TGTGCCAGCAGCCCGGGACTAGCGGGGGCAAACATTCAGTACTTC. It specifies CASSPGLAGANIQYF.

The rearrangement joins TRBV3-1 (or the pseudogene TRBV3-2) to TRBJ2-7; 7 nucleotides agree with TRBD2. Germline V gene sequence: CDR1 LGHDT, CDR2 YNNKEL (reference sequence). V shed 1 base, J shed 2 bases, and the junction held 5 bases outside the gene matches. The CDR3 length is 15 residues. The CDR3 loop reads CASSQGLAMPYEQYF. The CDR3 bases are TGTGCCAGCAGCCAAGGACTAGCTATGCCCTACGAGCAGTACTTC.